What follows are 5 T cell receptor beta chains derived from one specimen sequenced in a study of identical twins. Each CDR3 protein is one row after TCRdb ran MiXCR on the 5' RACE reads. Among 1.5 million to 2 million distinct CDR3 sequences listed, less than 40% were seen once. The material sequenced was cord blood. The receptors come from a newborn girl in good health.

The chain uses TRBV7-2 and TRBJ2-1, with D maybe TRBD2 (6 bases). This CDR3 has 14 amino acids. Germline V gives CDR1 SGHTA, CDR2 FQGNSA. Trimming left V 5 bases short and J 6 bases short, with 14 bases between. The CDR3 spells CASSPSTSRNEQFF. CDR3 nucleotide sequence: TGTGCCAGCAGCCCCAGCACTAGCCGCAATGAGCAGTTCTTC.

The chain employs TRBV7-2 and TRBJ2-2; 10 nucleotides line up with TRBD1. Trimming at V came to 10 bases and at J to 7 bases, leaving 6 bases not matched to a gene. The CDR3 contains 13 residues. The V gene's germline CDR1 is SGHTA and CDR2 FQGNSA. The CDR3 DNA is TGTGCCATTAGGACAGGGGGGAACGGGGAGCTGTTTTTT. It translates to CAIRTGGNGELFF.

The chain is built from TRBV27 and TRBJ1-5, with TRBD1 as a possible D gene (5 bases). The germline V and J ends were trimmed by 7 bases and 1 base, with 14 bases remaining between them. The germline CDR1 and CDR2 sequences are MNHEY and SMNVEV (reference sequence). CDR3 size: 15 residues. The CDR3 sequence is CASNSGRRSNQPQHF. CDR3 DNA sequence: TGTGCCAGCAATTCGGGACGTCGGAGCAATCAGCCCCAGCATTTT.

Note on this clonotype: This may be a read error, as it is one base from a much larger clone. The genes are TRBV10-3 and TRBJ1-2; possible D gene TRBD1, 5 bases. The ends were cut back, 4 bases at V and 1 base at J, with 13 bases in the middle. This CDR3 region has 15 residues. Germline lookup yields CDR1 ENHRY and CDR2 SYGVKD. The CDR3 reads CAISGSLTVNYGYTF. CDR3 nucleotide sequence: TGTGCCATCAGTGGGTCGTTGACAGTTAACTATGGCTACACCTTC.

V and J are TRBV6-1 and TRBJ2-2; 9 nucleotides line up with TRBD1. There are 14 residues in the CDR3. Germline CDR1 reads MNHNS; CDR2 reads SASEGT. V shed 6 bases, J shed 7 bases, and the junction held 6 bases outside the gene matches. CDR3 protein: CASSSQGAGGELFF. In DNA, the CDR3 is TGTGCCAGCAGCTCACAGGGGGCGGGCGGGGAGCTGTTTTTT.